This T cell receptor beta chain emerged from a study of blood T cell repertoires in COVID-19. Study in general: Both acute and convalescent COVID-19 samples were obtained from the United States, Italy and Spain. T cells, B-cell-depleted T cells, or PBMCs provided the cDNA or gDNA that served as material.

Germline V gives CDR1 KGHSH, CDR2 LQKENI. The V and J ends lost 6 bases and 4 bases, in that order; junction bases with no gene match: 3. The CDR3 loop spans 13 amino acids. Per the original data handling: Amplifying reference gene primers gave estimates of nucleated cell counts. Clones were read by immunoSEQ multiplex PCR, and TCRdb kept only the in-frame ones, dropping some. That table is the source of V, J and clone size, and D and trimming were worked out from the DNA. The data show 120,000 to 150,000 clones, 80% seen once. The chain has TRBV18 and TRBJ1-3; TRBD1 matches 7 bases. The source is a man in his 60s with active or convalescent COVID-19. Sequencing was performed on peripheral blood. DNA of the CDR3: TGTGCCAGCTCCCAGGGGGTCGGAAACACCATATATTTT. Its translation: CASSQGVGNTIYF. Based on the CDR3 plus reference TRBV18 and TRBJ1-3, the full variable domain is NAGVMQNPRHLVRRRGQEARLRCSPMKGHSHVYWYRQLPEEGLKFMVYLQKENIIDESGMPKERFSAEFPKEGPSILRIQQVVRGDSAAYFCASSQGVGNTIYFGEGSWLTVV.